The rows below give T cell receptor beta chains drawn from one sample of a study of blood T cells in healthy people across ages. Using its own MiXCR run on the 5' RACE reads, TCRdb lists one record per CDR3 protein. The repertoire holds some 920,000 distinct CDR3 sequences, with roughly 47% as singletons. The source material was blood. The receptors stem from a woman aged 60-70 years in good health. Each CDR3 is given without its conserved first and last residue. Fields, in order: V gene, J gene, CDR3 protein.

>TRBV18|TRBJ1-5
ASSPPGGNQPRH
>TRBV4-1|TRBJ1-5
ASSQDRSRTGQPQH
>TRBV5-6|TRBJ2-1
ASKLQDRAKNEQF
>TRBV15|TRBJ2-4
ATGRGQLWDKNIQY
>TRBV29-1|TRBJ2-4
SVGLAGTVGQY
>TRBV7-9|TRBJ2-5
ASSRPGGDGETQY
>TRBV19|TRBJ2-7
ASSTGASYEQY
>TRBV7-8|TRBJ2-1
ASSLLALASNEQF
>TRBV20-1|TRBJ2-1
SATKLAGDHNEQF
>TRBV7-6|TRBJ2-2
ASSRTGNILRVDTGELF
>TRBV20-1|TRBJ1-1
SGGRSTEAF
>TRBV29-1|TRBJ2-7
SIRRGMSVRTPGRAGSEQY
>TRBV2|TRBJ1-6
ASSERQRHNSPLH
>TRBV12-3/TRBV12-4|TRBJ1-2
ASSFMVADGYT
>TRBV5-1|TRBJ2-3
ASRPGTSGADTQY
>TRBV7-2|TRBJ2-5
ASSPLGQLKETQY
>TRBV29-1|TRBJ2-1
SGGLRGAYNEQF
>TRBV4-2|TRBJ2-1
ASSWGDRDNNEQF
>TRBV12-3/TRBV12-4|TRBJ1-1
ASSFNQGMNTEAF
>TRBV28|TRBJ2-7
ASSLLGRAELYEQY
>TRBV4-2|TRBJ1-2
ASSQAGGTYGYT
>TRBV13|TRBJ2-7
ASSLGFSQNYEQY
>TRBV5-1|TRBJ2-2
ASSGELF
>TRBV7-2|TRBJ2-7
ASRQNRDRGGEQY
>TRBV20-1|TRBJ1-4
SARGPRNEKLF
>TRBV20-1|TRBJ2-5
SALRDAGVETQY
>TRBV27|TRBJ2-5
ASRPFGNRGRGYNEQY
>TRBV9|TRBJ2-6
ASSGRRAGANVLT
>TRBV20-1|TRBJ1-1
SASDSGGATNEAF
>TRBV20-1|TRBJ2-7
SASFPRQVPYEQY
>TRBV27|-
ASRTRGGRGYEQY
>TRBV6-1|TRBJ2-1
ASHPSLAEQYNEQF
>TRBV5-6|TRBJ1-5
ASSFSRAATFNQPQH
>TRBV20-1|TRBJ2-7
SASIHSSYEQY
>TRBV18|TRBJ1-1
ASSSSRGGTEAF
>TRBV12-3/TRBV12-4|TRBJ1-5
ASRETPIRQPQH
>TRBV27|TRBJ2-3
ASSWGRDTQY
>TRBV6-5|TRBJ1-4
ASSWNRATKEKLF
>TRBV5-8|TRBJ2-5
ASRLTGGQGYETQY
>TRBV20-1|TRBJ1-2
SASTGPYGYT
>TRBV20-1|TRBJ1-5
SATSPGMRPQH
>TRBV28|TRBJ1-5
ASRGQGGRGNQPQH
>TRBV25-1|TRBJ2-5
ASSPRELSNEQY
>TRBV3-1|TRBJ2-1
ASSPRQDEQF
>TRBV27|TRBJ2-7
ASRGPLSSYEQY
>TRBV20-1|-
SAKPSSGTRYEQY
>TRBV12-3/TRBV12-4|TRBJ2-7
ASGGESEQY
>TRBV20-1|TRBJ2-7
SAKGPLATSPYEQY
>TRBV7-9|TRBJ2-7
ASRLGTESYEQY
>TRBV6-2/TRBV6-3|TRBJ2-7
ASSRNRDYEQY
>TRBV20-1|TRBJ2-7
SVPLVRSSYEQY
>TRBV4-1|TRBJ2-1
ASSQPPGPGYNEQF
>TRBV20-1|-
SARWGFAYEQY
>TRBV4-1|TRBJ1-1
ASSQDPPGSTVNTEAF
>TRBV19|-
ASSISNYEQY
>TRBV7-2|TRBJ2-7
ASTETSGKVLAYEQY
>TRBV5-1|TRBJ1-6
ASSLDRGRHSPLH
>TRBV5-5|TRBJ2-1
ASSLQGATSYNEQF
>TRBV5-4|TRBJ2-7
ASSLASGTLSYEQY
>TRBV6-5|TRBJ1-6
ASSYPADNSPLH